The clone carrying this TCR beta chain turned up a few times. As yet, its antigen is unknown. Full-length variable regions came from constant-region reverse primers plus semi-nested Nested Universal Primer A PCR. TCRdb re-called the 5' RACE reads with MiXCR, one entry per CDR3 protein. In the table there are about 57,000 distinct CDR3 sequences, 26% of which are singletons. Study-wide findings and caveats: Whole repertoires were not studied in the larger cohort, only one V-J beta rearrangement. The TCR gene usage of tumor memory CD4+ T cells clustered together with blood and lymph node memory CD4+ cells and with lymph node naive CD4+ cells. Tumor Tregs overlapped most with tumor, then blood, naive CD4+ cells.

This CDR3 has 18 residues. Germline V lookup: CDR1 LGHNT, CDR2 FRNRAP. V was cut by 1 base and J by 8 bases, with 26 bases left in between. Tregs were sorted as CD4+CD25+CD127-/low cells. The clonotype was recovered from a female donor with breast cancer. V gene TRBV12-5 combines with J gene TRBJ1-2; possible D gene TRBD1, 5 bases. The material sequenced was tumor-infiltrating Tregs sorted from the breast tumor. For the CDR3, the DNA is TGTGCTAGTGGTTTGGAGGGACGGATGGGTATGTGTTTGTTGGGCTACACCTTC. Its protein product is CASGLEGRMGMCLLGYTF.